The rows below give T cell receptor beta chains drawn from one sample of a study of identical twins. TCRdb processed the 5' RACE reads anew with MiXCR; each CDR3 protein has one entry. This table has some 320,000 distinct CDR3 sequences, 12% appearing once. These data also featured in a second study, about yellow fever vaccine responses in identical twins.

The source material was CD8+ T cells sorted from blood. The receptors here all came from a woman under 30 in good health. The CDR3 runs from the conserved cysteine through the conserved F or W. D genes are given only for firm matches. Only part of the rows carry a size: once, few, many, or a class if the clone is expanded.

TRBJ2-7	TRBV12-3/TRBV12-4	NA	NA	TGTGCCAGCAGTTTATATGGAGGTCGGGACGACGAGCAGTACTTC	CASSLYGGRDDEQYF
TRBJ1-1	TRBV5-6	few	NA	TGTGCCAGCAGCTACGGAGATGAAGCTTTCTTT	CASSYGDEAFF
TRBJ1-2	TRBV7-9	NA	NA	TGTGCCAGCAGCTTCCCCACGGGGACGATTAATGGCTACACCTTC	CASSFPTGTINGYTF
TRBJ2-3	TRBV11-2	NA	NA	TGTGCCAGCAGCTTAGTCGCGCCAGATACGCAGTATTTT	CASSLVAPDTQYF
TRBJ2-1	TRBV29-1	many	NA	TGCAGCGTTGAAGGTTTACTAGCTGGTTACAATGAGCAGTTCTTC	CSVEGLLAGYNEQFF
TRBJ2-1	TRBV5-1	NA	NA	TGCGCCAGCAGCGGCGGATTACAGGGAAGCTCCTACAATGAGCAGTTCTTC	CASSGGLQGSSYNEQFF
TRBJ1-1	TRBV2	few	NA	TGTGCCAGCCCGAGAGGTAGGGGCACTGAAGCTTTCTTT	CASPRGRGTEAFF
TRBJ2-7	TRBV15	few	NA	TGTGCCACCAGCAGAGGAGCCTACGAGCAGTACTTC	CATSRGAYEQYF
TRBJ2-4	TRBV6-1	few	TRBD1	TGTGCCAGCAGTGACCTCCCCCAGGGGGCAGTGGCCAAAAACATTCAGTACTTC	CASSDLPQGAVAKNIQYF
TRBJ2-2	TRBV12-3/TRBV12-4	NA	TRBD2	TGTGCCAGCAGTTTAAGGGGACTAGCGGGGGCCGGGGAGCTGTTTTTT	CASSLRGLAGAGELFF